This T cell receptor (beta chain) comes out of a study of blood T cell repertoires in COVID-19. The wider study: The United States, Italy and Spain supplied acute and convalescent COVID-19 samples. PBMCs, B-cell-depleted T cells, or T cells were the source of the cDNA or gDNA that made up the material.

Patients from Seattle were sampled longitudinally, starting during active infection. Authors' analysis steps: Scientists estimated how many nucleated cells there were by amplifying reference gene primers. Data came from immunoSEQ multiplex PCR; TCRdb stores just in-frame clones and leaves some out. That table gives V, J and clone size, and the DNA gave D and trimming. This table has just over 250,000 clones, 91% appearing once. This CDR3 region has 14 residues. The germline V gene has CDR1 ENHRY and CDR2 SYGVKD. V was clipped by 9 bases and J by 2 bases; unmatched bases: 6. The sequencing sample was made of peripheral blood. This sequence originates from a person aged 18 to 35 with COVID-19, enrolled during active disease. V usage is TRBV10-3 and J usage is TRBJ2-3, with TRBD2 identical over 9 bases. The CDR3 DNA is TGTGCCATAGAAACGGGACTAGCCACAGATACGCAGTATTTT. Protein product: CAIETGLATDTQYF.